This T cell receptor (beta chain) appears in the sequencing data of a study of blood T cell repertoires in COVID-19. Whole-study context: Donors in the United States, Italy and Spain gave samples during acute or convalescent COVID-19. From T cells, B-cell-depleted T cells, or PBMCs came the material, which was cDNA or gDNA.

The CDR3 extends over 13 amino acids. CDR1 and CDR2 (germline): SNHLY, FYNNEI. Deletions cut 1 base from V and 0 bases from J, with 3 bases between. Method: immunoSEQ multiplex PCR; TCRdb's copy keeps in-frame clones and lacks some. The table records roughly 62,000 clones, 87% of them present only once. V gene TRBV2 combines with J gene TRBJ1-1, with D unresolved. Sequencing was performed on peripheral blood. This TCR was recovered from a human donor with acute or convalescent COVID-19. The donor label of this sample is uncertain. In DNA form, the CDR3 reads TGTGCCAGCAGTGAAGGTATGAACACTGAAGCTTTCTTT. It is translated as CASSEGMNTEAFF.